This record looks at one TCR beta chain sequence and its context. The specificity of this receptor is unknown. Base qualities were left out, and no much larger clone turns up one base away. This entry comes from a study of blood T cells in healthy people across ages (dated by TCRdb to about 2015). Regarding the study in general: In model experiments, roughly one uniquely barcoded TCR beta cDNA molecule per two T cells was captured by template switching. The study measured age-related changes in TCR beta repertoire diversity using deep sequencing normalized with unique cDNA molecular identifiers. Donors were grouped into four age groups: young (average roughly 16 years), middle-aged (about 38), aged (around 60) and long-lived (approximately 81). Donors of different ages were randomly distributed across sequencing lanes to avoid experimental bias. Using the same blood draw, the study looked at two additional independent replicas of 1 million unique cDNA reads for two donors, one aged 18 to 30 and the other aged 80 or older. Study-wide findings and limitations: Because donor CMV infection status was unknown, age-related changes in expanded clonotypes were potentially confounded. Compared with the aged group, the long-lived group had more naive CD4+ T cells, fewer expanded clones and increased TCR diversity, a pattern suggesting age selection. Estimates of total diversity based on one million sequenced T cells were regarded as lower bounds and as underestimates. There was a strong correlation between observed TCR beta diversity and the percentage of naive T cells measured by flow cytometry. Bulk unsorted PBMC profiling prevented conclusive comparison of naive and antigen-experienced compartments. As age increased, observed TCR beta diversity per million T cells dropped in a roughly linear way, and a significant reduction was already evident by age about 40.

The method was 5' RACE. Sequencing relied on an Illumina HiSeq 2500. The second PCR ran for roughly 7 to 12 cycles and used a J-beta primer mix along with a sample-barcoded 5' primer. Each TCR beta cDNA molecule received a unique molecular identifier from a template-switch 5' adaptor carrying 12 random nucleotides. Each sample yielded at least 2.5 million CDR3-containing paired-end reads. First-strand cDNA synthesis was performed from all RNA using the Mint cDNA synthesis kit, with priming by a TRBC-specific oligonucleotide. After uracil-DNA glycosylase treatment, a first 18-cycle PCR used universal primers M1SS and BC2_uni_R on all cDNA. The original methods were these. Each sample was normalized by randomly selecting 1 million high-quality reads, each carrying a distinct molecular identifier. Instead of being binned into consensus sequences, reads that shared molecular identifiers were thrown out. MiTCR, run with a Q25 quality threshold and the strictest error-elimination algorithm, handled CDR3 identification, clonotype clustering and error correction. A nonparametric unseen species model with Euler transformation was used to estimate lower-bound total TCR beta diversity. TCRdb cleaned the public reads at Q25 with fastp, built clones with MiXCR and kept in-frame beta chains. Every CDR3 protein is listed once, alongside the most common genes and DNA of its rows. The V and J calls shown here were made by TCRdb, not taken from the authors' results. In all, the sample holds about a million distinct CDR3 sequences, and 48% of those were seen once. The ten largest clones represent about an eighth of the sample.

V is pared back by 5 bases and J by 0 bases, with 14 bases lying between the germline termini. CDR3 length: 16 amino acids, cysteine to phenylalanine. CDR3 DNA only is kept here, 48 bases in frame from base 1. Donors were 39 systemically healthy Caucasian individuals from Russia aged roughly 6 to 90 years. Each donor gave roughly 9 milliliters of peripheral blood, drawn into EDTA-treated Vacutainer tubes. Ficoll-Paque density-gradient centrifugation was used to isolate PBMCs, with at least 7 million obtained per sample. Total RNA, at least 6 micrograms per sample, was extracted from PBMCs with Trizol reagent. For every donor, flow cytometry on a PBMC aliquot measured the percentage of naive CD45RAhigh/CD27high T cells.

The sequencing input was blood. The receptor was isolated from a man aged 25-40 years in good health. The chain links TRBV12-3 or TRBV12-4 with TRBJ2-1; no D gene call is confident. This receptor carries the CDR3 CASSAARGDSYNEQFF. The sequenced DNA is TGTGCCAGCAGTGCTGCTCGAGGCGACTCCTACAATGAGCAGTTCTTC.